One and the same sample provided the 20 T cell receptor beta chains below, sequenced in a study of cytomegalovirus exposure and HLA in healthy donors. The method was immunoSEQ multiplex PCR; TCRdb's version includes in-frame clones alone and lacks a portion of them. Of 200,000 or so clones listed, more than 75% were seen once; the top ten hold 2%. The sample comprised PBMCs. These receptors originate from a woman aged 18 to 35 in good health and CMV-seropositive.

V and J are TRBV28 and TRBJ2-7, with 9 bases lining up with TRBD1. The CDR3 runs to 17 residues. The V gene end was trimmed by 5 bases and the J gene end by 2 bases; junction bases not matched to a gene: 13. CDR1 and CDR2 from the germline V gene are MDHEN and SYDVKM. The CDR3 DNA reads TGTGCCAGCAGTCCGCTAGGGGGTGGGACAGGGACCTACGAGCAGTACTTC. This gives the protein CASSPLGGGTGTYEQYF.

The chain couples TRBV6-6 to TRBJ1-4; 9 bases map to TRBD1. The CDR3 has 15 amino acids. Per germline, CDR1 MNHNY and CDR2 SVGAGI (reference sequence). Trimming cost V 0 bases and J 9 bases; bases outside gene matches: 5. CDR3 nucleotide sequence: TGTGCCAGCAGTTACTCCGGGACAGGGTTGCAAAAACTGTTTTTT. Its protein product is CASSYSGTGLQKLFF.

The chain carries TRBV6-1 and TRBJ2-3, with TRBD2 matching 7 bases. With V trimmed by 4 bases and J by 2 bases, 9 bases remained unmatched. The CDR3 has 16 residues. Germline lookup yields CDR1 MNHNS and CDR2 SASEGT. The CDR3 coding sequence is TGTGCCAGCAGTGCCGGGGGGTACGGCGCCACAGATACGCAGTATTTT. It specifies CASSAGGYGATDTQYF.

The rearrangement joins TRBV5-8 to TRBJ2-7; 9 nucleotides match TRBD1. V was clipped by 0 bases and J by 5 bases; unmatched bases: 6. Germline V lookup: CDR1 SGHTS, CDR2 YDEGEE. There are 15 residues in the CDR3. The CDR3 sequence is CASSLVGQGLDEQYF. In DNA, the CDR3 is TGTGCCAGCAGCTTGGTTGGACAGGGGCTGGACGAGCAGTACTTC.

This clone was found a few times. Other DNA sequences in this sample translate to the same CDR3. The chain joins TRBV2 to TRBJ2-1, with 7 nucleotides matching TRBD2. This CDR3 has 15 amino acids. The V gene's germline CDR1 is SNHLY and CDR2 FYNNEI. J was trimmed by 4 bases and V by 3 bases; bases with no gene match: 6. The CDR3 DNA follows: TGTGCCAGCAGTGAGGGGCAGGGAGGGTACAATGAGCAGTTCTTC. It yields the protein CASSEGQGGYNEQFF.

The chain has TRBV9 and TRBJ2-7; TRBD2 matches at 13 bases. J gave up 6 bases and V 0 bases, and 6 bases lay outside the gene matches. CDR1 and CDR2 from the germline V gene are SGDLS and YYNGEE. The CDR3 contains 16 residues. CDR3 residues: CASSVAGWTSGSEQYF. The CDR3 region has the DNA TGTGCCAGCAGCGTAGCAGGCTGGACTAGCGGGAGCGAGCAGTACTTC.

J is TRBJ1-1 and V is TRBV5-1, with D tentatively TRBD1 (6 bases). CDR1 and CDR2 (germline): SGHRS, YFSETQ. The CDR3 consists of 14 residues. V lost 2 bases and J lost 5, with 13 bases in between. Written as DNA, the CDR3 is TGCGCCAGCAGCTTCAAGTACAGGGAGACTGAAGCTTTCTTT. Amino acids: CASSFKYRETEAFF.

The V and J genes are TRBV4-1 and TRBJ2-7, with D possibly matching TRBD2 (5 bases). Germline lookup yields CDR1 MGHRA and CDR2 YSYEKL. The CDR3 loop spans 14 amino acids. V was cut by 0 bases and J by 5 bases, with 11 bases left in between. As DNA, the CDR3 is TGCGCCAGCAGCCAAGACCCACCGGGGAACGAGCAGTACTTC. Translated: CASSQDPPGNEQYF.

The chain employs TRBV6-5 and TRBJ2-6; D is uncertain. Germline lookup yields CDR1 MNHEY and CDR2 SVGAGI. This CDR3 is 15 amino acids long. V was shortened by 7 bases and J by 0 bases, with 10 bases between the two germline ends. CDR3 bases: TGTGCCAGCACCCTCGGTTACTCTGGGGCCAACGTCCTGACTTTC. It yields the protein CASTLGYSGANVLTF.

The V call is TRBV7-8, the J call TRBJ2-5; TRBD2 aligns across 10 bases. There are 15 residues in the CDR3. With 0 bases clipped from V and 9 bases from J, the junction kept 7 bases outside the gene matches. Germline loops: CDR1 SGHVS, CDR2 FQNEAQ. CDR3 in amino acids: CASSLAQAGGAAQYF. The CDR3 coding sequence is TGTGCCAGCAGCTTAGCGCAAGCGGGAGGGGCGGCCCAGTACTTC.

V is TRBV9 and J is TRBJ2-6; D is unresolved. Trimming shortened V by 4 bases and J by 3 bases, and 8 bases separated the two germline ends. CDR1 and CDR2 (germline): SGDLS, YYNGEE. CDR3 length: 14 amino acids. CDR3: CASSPQIGANVLTF. The CDR3 nucleotides read TGTGCCAGCAGCCCCCAGATTGGGGCCAACGTCCTGACTTTC. Filled out from reference TRBV9 and TRBJ2-6, the complete variable domain reads DSGVTQTPKHLITATGQRVTLRCSPRSGDLSVYWYQQSLDQGLQFLIQYYNGEERAKGNILERFSAQQFPDLHSELNLSSLELGDSALYFCASSPQIGANVLTFGAGSRLTVL.

This clone appeared a few times. The chain carries TRBV7-9 and TRBJ1-2, with D maybe TRBD1 (5 bases). Trimming stripped 5 bases from V and 4 bases from J, with 11 bases between. This CDR3 has 13 residues. CDR1 and CDR2 from the germline V gene are SEHNR and FQNEAQ (reference sequence). CDR3 protein: CASSPQDSYGYTF. CDR3 sequence (DNA): TGTGCCAGCAGCCCCCAAGACAGCTATGGCTACACCTTC.

The chain employs TRBV5-1 and TRBJ2-3, with TRBD1 matching 9 bases. The CDR3 is made up of 15 amino acids. V shed 1 base, J shed 4 bases, and the junction held 4 bases outside the gene matches. CDR1 SGHRS and CDR2 YFSETQ come from the germline V gene. The CDR3 region is CASSLTGGIADTQYF. CDR3 DNA sequence: TGCGCCAGCAGCTTGACAGGGGGCATTGCAGATACGCAGTATTTT.

This clone was seen only a few times. The chain combines TRBV19 with TRBJ2-2, with D unresolved. CDR3 length equals 12 residues. Germline CDR1 reads LNHDA; CDR2 reads SQIVND (reference sequence). Trimming removed 7 bases at V and 1 base at J, with 4 bases between. In nucleotides, the CDR3 is TGTGCCAGTACCCTGAACACCGGGGAGCTGTTTTTT. This encodes CASTLNTGELFF.

The DNA of the CDR3 is TGTGCCAGCAGCGTAGGGACTAGCGGGAGGAGAGATACGCAGTATTTT. Its translation is CASSVGTSGRRDTQYF. This chain joins TRBV11-2 and TRBJ2-3, with 15 bases lining up with TRBD2. Trimming cost V 5 bases and J 5 bases; bases outside gene matches: 5. The CDR3 consists of 16 residues. The germline V gene encodes CDR1 SGHAT and CDR2 FQNNGV.

CDR3 DNA: TGTGCCAGCAGTCCGACTAGCCCCAACACCGGGGAGCTGTTTTTT. Amino acids: CASSPTSPNTGELFF. The V call is TRBV27, the J call TRBJ2-2; 7 positions match TRBD2. The CDR3 is 15 amino acids. Germline assignment: CDR1 MNHEY and CDR2 SMNVEV (reference sequence). V lost 5 bases and J lost 2; bases outside the gene matches: 5.

This sequence joins TRBV10-3 and TRBJ1-3; 9 nucleotides align to TRBD1. CDR1 is ENHRY and CDR2 is SYGVKD in the germline V gene. V lost 4 bases, J lost 4 bases, and 8 bases stayed unmatched. The CDR3 loop spans 16 amino acids. The CDR3 loop is CAISGTGVTSGNTIYF. In nucleotides, the CDR3 is TGTGCCATCAGTGGGACAGGGGTAACGAGCGGAAACACCATATATTTT.

J is TRBJ2-5 and V is TRBV7-8; a possible D gene is TRBD2 (5 bases). Looked up from germline, CDR1 is SGHVS and CDR2 is FQNEAQ. V dropped 0 bases and J dropped 5 bases, with 22 bases sitting between them. The CDR3 is made up of 18 amino acids. The chain's CDR3 is CASSLAALGSGTLETQYF. CDR3 coding DNA: TGTGCCAGCAGCTTAGCGGCCCTAGGGAGCGGCACACTTGAGACCCAGTACTTC.

This sequence joins TRBV28 and TRBJ1-2; D might be TRBD1 (5 bases). V dropped 4 bases and J dropped 5 bases, with 20 bases sitting between them. Per germline, CDR1 MDHEN and CDR2 SYDVKM. The CDR3 has 16 residues. The CDR3 loop is CASSSPLGLVEYGYTF. The CDR3 region has the DNA TGTGCCAGCAGTTCCCCCCTGGGGCTTGTGGAATATGGCTACACCTTC.

The V gene is TRBV2, the J gene TRBJ1-4; possibly TRBD1 for D (6 bases). CDR1 is SNHLY, CDR2 FYNNEI, per germline. This CDR3 region has 19 residues. The V and J ends lost 4 bases and 0 bases respectively, with 21 bases between them. The CDR3 loop reads CASSVWDTYLKATNEKLFF. CDR3 coding DNA: TGTGCCAGCAGTGTATGGGACACCTATCTTAAAGCAACTAATGAAAAACTGTTTTTT.